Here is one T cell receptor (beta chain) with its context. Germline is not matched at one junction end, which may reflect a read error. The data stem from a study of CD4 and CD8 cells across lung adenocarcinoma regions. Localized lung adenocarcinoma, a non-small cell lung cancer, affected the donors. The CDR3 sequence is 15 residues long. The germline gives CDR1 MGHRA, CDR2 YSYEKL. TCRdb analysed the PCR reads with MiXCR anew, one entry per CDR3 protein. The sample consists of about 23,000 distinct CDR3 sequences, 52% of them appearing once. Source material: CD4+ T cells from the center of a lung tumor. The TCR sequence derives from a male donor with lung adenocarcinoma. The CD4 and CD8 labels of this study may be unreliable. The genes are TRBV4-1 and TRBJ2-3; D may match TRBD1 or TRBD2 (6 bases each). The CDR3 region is CASGLGGGGQETQYF. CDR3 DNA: TGCGCCAGCGGGCTGGGGGGCGGTGGCCAAGAGACCCAGTACTTT.